Listed below are T cell receptor beta chains from one sample, sequenced in a study of cytotoxic CD8 clonotypes in ibrutinib-treated CLL. Some clones are missing from TCRdb's copy, which holds only in-frame ones; the method was immunoSEQ multiplex PCR. The sample lists about 63,000 clones; approximately 57% were seen once. The sequencing here drew on PBMCs, taken after 12 months of ibrutinib treatment. These receptors all come from a human donor with chronic lymphocytic leukemia. Each CDR3 is given with its conserved first and last residue. The D gene is left open where the match is weak. Not all rows give a size; the values are once, few, many and, for expanded clones, a class.

cdr3_nt: TGCGCCAGCAGCTCCGGTCGTCTCGGTGGTCTCGGAGAGACCCAGTACTTC
cdr3_aa: CASSSGRLGGLGETQYF
j_call: TRBJ2-5
v_call: TRBV5-1
clone_size: .
d_call: .

cdr3_nt: TGTGCCAGCAGCTTAGGGACAGGGCCCCAATATAGCAATCAGCCCCAGCATTTT
cdr3_aa: CASSLGTGPQYSNQPQHF
j_call: TRBJ1-5
v_call: TRBV7-6
clone_size: .
d_call: TRBD1

cdr3_nt: TGTGCCAGCAGCGTAGGGGGATCTAACTATGGCTACACCTTC
cdr3_aa: CASSVGGSNYGYTF
j_call: TRBJ1-2
v_call: TRBV9
clone_size: many
d_call: .

cdr3_nt: TGTGCCAGCAGAACGGGCATGAACACTGAAGCTTTCTTT
cdr3_aa: CASRTGMNTEAFF
j_call: TRBJ1-1
v_call: TRBV2
clone_size: .
d_call: .

cdr3_nt: TGCGCCAGCAGCCTAGCGGGGGGTCGTGATACGCAGTATTTT
cdr3_aa: CASSLAGGRDTQYF
j_call: TRBJ2-3
v_call: TRBV4-1
clone_size: .
d_call: TRBD2

cdr3_nt: TGTGCCAGCAGCACAGACCGGGACAGGGGGACTACAACTAATGAAAAACTGTTTTTT
cdr3_aa: CASSTDRDRGTTTNEKLFF
j_call: TRBJ1-4
v_call: TRBV5-6
clone_size: few
d_call: TRBD1

cdr3_nt: TGTGCCAGCAGTCCCTCCTCGGGGACCTACGAGCAGTACTTC
cdr3_aa: CASSPSSGTYEQYF
j_call: TRBJ2-7
v_call: TRBV6-6
clone_size: .
d_call: .

cdr3_nt: TGTGCCAGCAGCTTGGGAGGGCAGGGTTTCAATGAGCAGTTCTTC
cdr3_aa: CASSLGGQGFNEQFF
j_call: TRBJ2-1
v_call: TRBV5-6
clone_size: .
d_call: .

cdr3_nt: TGTGCCAGCAGCTTAGAATTCGACGGCTACACCTTC
cdr3_aa: CASSLEFDGYTF
j_call: TRBJ1-2
v_call: TRBV5-6
clone_size: .
d_call: .

cdr3_nt: TGCGCCAGCAGAAAAGGTACCGGGACAGGAATTTACGAGCAGTACTTC
cdr3_aa: CASRKGTGTGIYEQYF
j_call: TRBJ2-7
v_call: TRBV5-1
clone_size: .
d_call: TRBD1

cdr3_nt: TGTGCCAGCTCACCGGTTTGGGCAGCAGATAGCAATCAGCCCCAGCATTTT
cdr3_aa: CASSPVWAADSNQPQHF
j_call: TRBJ1-5
v_call: TRBV18
clone_size: .
d_call: .

cdr3_nt: TGCGCCAGCAGCCAACTGTCACAGAACACCGGGGAGCTGTTTTTT
cdr3_aa: CASSQLSQNTGELFF
j_call: TRBJ2-2
v_call: TRBV4-1
clone_size: few
d_call: .

cdr3_nt: TGTGCCAGCTCACGGATGAAACTAGCGGGTTACAATGAGCAGTTCTTC
cdr3_aa: CASSRMKLAGYNEQFF
j_call: TRBJ2-1
v_call: TRBV18
clone_size: .
d_call: TRBD2

cdr3_nt: TGTGCCAGCAGCCAAGAGGGGGGGGACAGCTTCTATGGCTACACCTTC
cdr3_aa: CASSQEGGDSFYGYTF
j_call: TRBJ1-2
v_call: TRBV4-2
clone_size: .
d_call: TRBD1

cdr3_nt: TGTGCCAGCAGCGTAGGCAGTTCGTACCAAGAGACCCAGTACTTC
cdr3_aa: CASSVGSSYQETQYF
j_call: TRBJ2-5
v_call: TRBV9
clone_size: once
d_call: .

cdr3_nt: TGTGCCAGCAGCTTAAGGCGCGGGACAGGGCGCACCGGGGAGCTGTTTTTT
cdr3_aa: CASSLRRGTGRTGELFF
j_call: TRBJ2-2
v_call: TRBV11-2
clone_size: .
d_call: TRBD1

cdr3_nt: TGCGCCAGCAGCCAAGCCGGACTGGGGGCGAAGACCCAGTACTTC
cdr3_aa: CASSQAGLGAKTQYF
j_call: TRBJ2-5
v_call: TRBV4-1
clone_size: many
d_call: .

cdr3_nt: TGTGCCAGCAGTGAAGCGGTGGGAGCGTACTCCTACGAGCAGTACTTC
cdr3_aa: CASSEAVGAYSYEQYF
j_call: TRBJ2-7
v_call: TRBV2
clone_size: .
d_call: .

cdr3_nt: TGTGCCAGCAGCAAAGGTAACAAAATAAACACCGGGGAGCTGTTTTTT
cdr3_aa: CASSKGNKINTGELFF
j_call: TRBJ2-2
v_call: TRBV21-1
clone_size: .
d_call: .

cdr3_nt: TGTGCCAGCAGCTTGGGGGGTCAGGGGAGCACTGAAGCTTTCTTT
cdr3_aa: CASSLGGQGSTEAFF
j_call: TRBJ1-1
v_call: TRBV4-2
clone_size: .
d_call: .

cdr3_nt: TGTGCCAGCAGCCTATTGGGGGGCGAAGCTTTCTTT
cdr3_aa: CASSLLGGEAFF
j_call: TRBJ1-1
v_call: TRBV6-5
clone_size: .
d_call: .

cdr3_nt: TGCGCCAGCAGCTTGGTGACGGGAACTGCGTATTTT
cdr3_aa: CASSLVTGTAYF
j_call: TRBJ2-3
v_call: TRBV5-1
clone_size: .
d_call: .

cdr3_nt: TGTGCCAGCACAGTGGGGGCCGAGGTCGGTGAGCAGTTCTTC
cdr3_aa: CASTVGAEVGEQFF
j_call: TRBJ2-1
v_call: TRBV27
clone_size: .
d_call: .

cdr3_nt: TGTGCCAGTAAGTTATCAGGGGACCTCTATGGCTACACCTTC
cdr3_aa: CASKLSGDLYGYTF
j_call: TRBJ1-2
v_call: TRBV19
clone_size: .
d_call: .

cdr3_nt: TGTGCCAGAAGCCAAAGCCAGGACAGGGAGTACCAAGAGACCCAGTACTTC
cdr3_aa: CARSQSQDREYQETQYF
j_call: TRBJ2-5
v_call: TRBV5-3
clone_size: many
d_call: TRBD1

cdr3_nt: TGTGCCAGCAGCTCCGACCGGGACGGGAACTATGGCTACACCTTC
cdr3_aa: CASSSDRDGNYGYTF
j_call: TRBJ1-2
v_call: TRBV7-9
clone_size: .
d_call: .

cdr3_nt: TGTGCCAGCAGCTTCAGGGGAGAGGCTAGCGGGAACTACGAGCAGTACTTC
cdr3_aa: CASSFRGEASGNYEQYF
j_call: TRBJ2-7
v_call: TRBV7-2
clone_size: .
d_call: TRBD2

cdr3_nt: TGTGCCAGCAGTTTATCAGCGAACACTGAAGCTTTCTTT
cdr3_aa: CASSLSANTEAFF
j_call: TRBJ1-1
v_call: TRBV27
clone_size: many
d_call: .

cdr3_nt: TGTGCCAGCAGTCTCAGCCCGCCTAAGGGCGAGCAGTACTTC
cdr3_aa: CASSLSPPKGEQYF
j_call: TRBJ2-7
v_call: TRBV28
clone_size: .
d_call: .

cdr3_nt: TGTGCCAGCAGTTCAGGGGCATTGAACACTGAAGCTTTCTTT
cdr3_aa: CASSSGALNTEAFF
j_call: TRBJ1-1
v_call: TRBV28
clone_size: .
d_call: .

cdr3_nt: TGTGCCAGCAGCCCCCAGAGGGGACAAACTGAAGCTTTCTTT
cdr3_aa: CASSPQRGQTEAFF
j_call: TRBJ1-1
v_call: TRBV5-4
clone_size: .
d_call: .

cdr3_nt: TGTGCCAGCAGTTTTCCAGGGGGATTTGGAAACACCATATATTTT
cdr3_aa: CASSFPGGFGNTIYF
j_call: TRBJ1-3
v_call: TRBV28
clone_size: .
d_call: TRBD1

cdr3_nt: TGTGCCAGCAGTTCAGGTCCCTCCTACGAGCAGTACTTC
cdr3_aa: CASSSGPSYEQYF
j_call: TRBJ2-7
v_call: TRBV28
clone_size: .
d_call: .

cdr3_nt: TGTGTCAGAAGCTTAGATAGGTCCTCACGGGGGGAGCTGTTTTTT
cdr3_aa: CVRSLDRSSRGELFF
j_call: TRBJ2-2
v_call: TRBV7-5
clone_size: few
d_call: .

cdr3_nt: TGCGCCAGCAGCCACACCGGACAGGGGGGTCAGCCCCAGCATTTT
cdr3_aa: CASSHTGQGGQPQHF
j_call: TRBJ1-5
v_call: TRBV4-1
clone_size: medium-sized
d_call: TRBD1

cdr3_nt: TGCGCCAGCTACCCGCTTGGGGACAGGGGGCATCGGTTCTTC
cdr3_aa: CASYPLGDRGHRFF
j_call: TRBJ2-1
v_call: TRBV5-1
clone_size: .
d_call: TRBD1

cdr3_nt: TGTGCCAGCAGCTTGGGGGCAACCTCACCCCTCCACTTT
cdr3_aa: CASSLGATSPLHF
j_call: TRBJ1-6
v_call: TRBV5-6
clone_size: few
d_call: .

cdr3_nt: TGTGCCAGCAGTGTTAAAGCGGACACCGGGGAGCTGTTTTTT
cdr3_aa: CASSVKADTGELFF
j_call: TRBJ2-2
v_call: TRBV6-1
clone_size: .
d_call: .

cdr3_nt: TGTGCCAGCAGCGGACGGGAGACCCAGTACTTC
cdr3_aa: CASSGRETQYF
j_call: TRBJ2-5
v_call: TRBV7-9
clone_size: few
d_call: .

cdr3_nt: TGTGCCATCAGTGAGACCCAGAGCACCGGGGAGCTGTTTTTT
cdr3_aa: CAISETQSTGELFF
j_call: TRBJ2-2
v_call: TRBV10-3
clone_size: once
d_call: .

cdr3_nt: TGCGCCAGCAGCCGGCTCTTGGGAGGGGGTCATGAGCAGTTCTTC
cdr3_aa: CASSRLLGGGHEQFF
j_call: TRBJ2-1
v_call: TRBV5-1
clone_size: .
d_call: .